What follows is one TCR beta chain and its context. What it recognizes is unknown. Assay used: immunoSEQ multiplex PCR; TCRdb lists only in-frame clones, some missing. The sample has 4,500 to 6,500 clones, around two thirds seen once. This sample is drawn from a study of regulatory dendritic cells for organ transplantation. Study-wide points: The authors noted considerable between-person heterogeneity in alloreactive memory CD8+ cells. Mature dendritic cells appeared to drive more memory CD8+ clonal expansion than regulatory ones.

The ends lost 4 bases at V and 5 bases at J; junction bases unmatched: 3. CDR1 is MNHNY, CDR2 SVGAGI, per germline (reference sequence). The CDR3 extends over 13 amino acids. FACS sorted CD4+ or CD8+ T cells into CD45RA+ naive and CD45RO+ memory. The rearrangement links TRBV6-6 to TRBJ2-3, with 7 bases fitting TRBD2. Sequenced input: memory CD8+ T cells from blood. Subset noted: CD45RO+ memory T cells. The clonotype comes from a human donor in good health. CDR3 in DNA: TGTGCCAGCAGTTCGGGACTATTAGATACGCAGTATTTT. This gives the protein CASSSGLLDTQYF.